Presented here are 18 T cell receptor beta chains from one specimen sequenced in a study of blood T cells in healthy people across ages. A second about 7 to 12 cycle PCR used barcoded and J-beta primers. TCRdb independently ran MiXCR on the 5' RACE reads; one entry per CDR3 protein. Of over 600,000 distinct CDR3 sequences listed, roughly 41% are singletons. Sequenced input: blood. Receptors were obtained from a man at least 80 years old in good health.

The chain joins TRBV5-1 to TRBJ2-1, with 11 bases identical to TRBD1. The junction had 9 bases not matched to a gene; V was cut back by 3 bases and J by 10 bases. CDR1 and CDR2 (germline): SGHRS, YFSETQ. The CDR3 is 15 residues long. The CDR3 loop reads CASSSGTGGAGEQFF. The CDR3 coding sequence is TGCGCCAGCAGCTCCGGGACAGGGGGGGCCGGGGAGCAGTTCTTC.

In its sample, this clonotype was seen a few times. The CDR3: CASSRQYEQYF. DNA of the CDR3: TGTGCCAGCAGCCGCCAGTACGAGCAGTACTTC. The chain links TRBV7-9 to TRBJ2-5; D gene ambiguous. The J call may be in error: the DNA end matches TRBJ2-7 better. Germline lookup yields CDR1 SEHNR and CDR2 FQNEAQ (reference sequence). CDR3 size: 11 residues.

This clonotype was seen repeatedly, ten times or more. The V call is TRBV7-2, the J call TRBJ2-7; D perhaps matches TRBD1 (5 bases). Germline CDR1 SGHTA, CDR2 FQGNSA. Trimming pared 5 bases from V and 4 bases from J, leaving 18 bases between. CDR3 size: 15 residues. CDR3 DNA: TGTGCCAGCAGCACCCCAGCAGGGTTGGGGTACGAGCAGTACTTC. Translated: CASSTPAGLGYEQYF.

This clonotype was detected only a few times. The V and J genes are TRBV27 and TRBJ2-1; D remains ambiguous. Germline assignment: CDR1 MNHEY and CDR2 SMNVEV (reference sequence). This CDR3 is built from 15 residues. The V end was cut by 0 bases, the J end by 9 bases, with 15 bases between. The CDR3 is CASSLSRFGDREQFF. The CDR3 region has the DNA TGTGCCAGCAGTTTATCGCGGTTTGGTGATCGTGAGCAGTTCTTC.

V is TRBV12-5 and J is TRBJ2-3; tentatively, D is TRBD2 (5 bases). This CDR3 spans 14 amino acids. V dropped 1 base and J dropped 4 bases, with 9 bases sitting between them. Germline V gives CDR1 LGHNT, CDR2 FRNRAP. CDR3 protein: CASGLGAAPDTQYF. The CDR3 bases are TGTGCTAGTGGTTTGGGAGCGGCCCCAGATACGCAGTATTTT.

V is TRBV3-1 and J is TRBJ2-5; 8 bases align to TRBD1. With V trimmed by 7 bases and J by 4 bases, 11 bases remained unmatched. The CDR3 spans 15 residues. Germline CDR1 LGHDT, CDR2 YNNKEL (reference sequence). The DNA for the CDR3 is TGTGCCAGCACCTTTTATGGACAGGGAGGAGAGACCCAGTACTTC. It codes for CASTFYGQGGETQYF.

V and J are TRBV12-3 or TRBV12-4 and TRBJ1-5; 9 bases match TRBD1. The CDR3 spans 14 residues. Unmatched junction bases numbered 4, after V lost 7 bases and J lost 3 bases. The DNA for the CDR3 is TGTGCCAGCACCGGGACAGGGACCAATCAGCCCCAGCATTTT. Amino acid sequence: CASTGTGTNQPQHF.

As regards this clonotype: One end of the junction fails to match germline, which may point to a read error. The CDR3 bases are TGTGCCGGCAGCTTAGAGCCGGGACTACCATTGGAGACCCAGTACTTC. This sequence encodes CAGSLEPGLPLETQYF. The chain employs TRBV7-2 and TRBJ2-7; TRBD2 matches 7 bases. The DNA end is a closer match to TRBJ2-5, so the J assignment may be wrong. The CDR3 contains 16 residues. Germline V CDR1 and CDR2: SGHTA, FQGNSA.

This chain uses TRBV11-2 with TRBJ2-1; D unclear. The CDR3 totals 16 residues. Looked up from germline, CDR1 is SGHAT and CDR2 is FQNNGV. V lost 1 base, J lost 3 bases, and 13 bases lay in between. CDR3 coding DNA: TGTGCCAGCAGCTTAGCCCCCCAACACAACTACAATGAGCAGTTCTTC. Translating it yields CASSLAPQHNYNEQFF.

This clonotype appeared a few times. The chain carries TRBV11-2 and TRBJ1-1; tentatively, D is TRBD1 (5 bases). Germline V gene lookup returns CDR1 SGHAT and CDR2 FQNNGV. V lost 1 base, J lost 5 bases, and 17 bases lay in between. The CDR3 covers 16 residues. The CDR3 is CASSLGRTPKETEAFF. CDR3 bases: TGTGCCAGCAGCTTAGGGAGGACACCAAAGGAAACTGAAGCTTTCTTT.

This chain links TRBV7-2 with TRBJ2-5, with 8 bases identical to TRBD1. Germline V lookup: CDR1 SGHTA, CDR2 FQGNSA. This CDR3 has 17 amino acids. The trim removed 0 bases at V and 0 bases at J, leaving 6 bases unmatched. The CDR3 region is CASSLALTGGYQETQYF. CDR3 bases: TGTGCCAGCAGCTTAGCGCTCACAGGGGGGTACCAAGAGACCCAGTACTTC.

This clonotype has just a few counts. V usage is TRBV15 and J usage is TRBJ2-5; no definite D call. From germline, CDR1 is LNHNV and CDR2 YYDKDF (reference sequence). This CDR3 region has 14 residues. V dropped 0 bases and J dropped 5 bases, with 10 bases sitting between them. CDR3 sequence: CATSRDLATETQYF. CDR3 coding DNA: TGTGCCACCAGCAGAGATTTGGCCACTGAGACCCAGTACTTC. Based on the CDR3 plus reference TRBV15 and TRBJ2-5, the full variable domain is DAMVIQNPRYQVTQFGKPVTLSCSQTLNHNVMYWYQQKSSQAPKLLFHYYDKDFNNEADTPDNFQSRRPNTSFCFLDIRSPGLGDTAMYLCATSRDLATETQYFGPGTRLLVL.

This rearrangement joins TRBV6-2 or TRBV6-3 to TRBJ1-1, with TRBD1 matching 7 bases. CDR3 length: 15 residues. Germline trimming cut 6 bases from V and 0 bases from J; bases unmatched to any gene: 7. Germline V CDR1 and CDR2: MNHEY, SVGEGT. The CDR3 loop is CASSPNRGVNTEAFF. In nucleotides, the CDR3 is TGTGCCAGCAGCCCCAACAGGGGAGTGAACACTGAAGCTTTCTTT.

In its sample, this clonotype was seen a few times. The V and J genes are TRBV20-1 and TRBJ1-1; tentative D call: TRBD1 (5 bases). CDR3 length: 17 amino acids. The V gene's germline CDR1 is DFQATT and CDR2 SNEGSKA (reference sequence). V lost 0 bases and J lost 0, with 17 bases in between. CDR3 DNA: TGCAGTGCTAGAGATTTTAGGAGGACGGACATGAACACTGAAGCTTTCTTT. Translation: CSARDFRRTDMNTEAFF.

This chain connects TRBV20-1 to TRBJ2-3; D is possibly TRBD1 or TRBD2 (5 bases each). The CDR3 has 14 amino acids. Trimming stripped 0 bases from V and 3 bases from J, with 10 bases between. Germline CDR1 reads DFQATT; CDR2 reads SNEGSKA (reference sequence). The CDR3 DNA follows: TGCAGTGCTAGAGATTGGGACGGGACAGATACGCAGTATTTT. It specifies CSARDWDGTDTQYF.

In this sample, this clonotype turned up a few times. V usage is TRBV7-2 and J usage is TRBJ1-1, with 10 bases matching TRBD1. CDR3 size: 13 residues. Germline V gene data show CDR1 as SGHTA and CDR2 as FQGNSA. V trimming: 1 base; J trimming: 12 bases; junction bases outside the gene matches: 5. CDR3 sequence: CASSLGQGARSFF. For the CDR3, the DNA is TGTGCCAGCAGCTTAGGACAGGGGGCGCGGTCTTTCTTT.

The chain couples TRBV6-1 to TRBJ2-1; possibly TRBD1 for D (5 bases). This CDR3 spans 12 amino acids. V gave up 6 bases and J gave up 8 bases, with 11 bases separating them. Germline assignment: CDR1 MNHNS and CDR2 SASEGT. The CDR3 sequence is CASRPPRDEQFF. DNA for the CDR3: TGTGCCAGCAGACCCCCCAGGGATGAGCAGTTCTTC.

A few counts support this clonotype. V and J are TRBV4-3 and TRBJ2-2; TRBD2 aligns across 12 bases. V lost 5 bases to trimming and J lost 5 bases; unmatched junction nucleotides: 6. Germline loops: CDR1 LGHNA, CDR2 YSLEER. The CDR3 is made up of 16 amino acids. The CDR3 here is CASSSRTSGVTGELFF. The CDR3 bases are TGCGCCAGCAGCTCAAGGACTAGCGGGGTAACCGGGGAGCTGTTTTTT.